These 25 T cell receptor beta chains originate from one sample sequenced in a study of CD4+ T cells in melanoma. Assay used: immunoSEQ multiplex PCR; TCRdb lists only in-frame clones, some missing. The sample has about 10,000 clones, about 73% seen once. The sequenced material came from cells from a culture (not recorded whether cultured in vitro). The receptors were sampled from a human donor with melanoma.

The chain carries TRBV4-1 and TRBJ1-4; D is ambiguous. With 1 base removed from V and 3 bases from J, the gap between germline ends came to 9 bases. Germline values: CDR1 MGHRA, CDR2 YSYEKL. There are 15 residues in the CDR3. CDR3 protein: CASSQGAGSNEKLFF. In nucleotides, the CDR3 is TGCGCCAGCAGCCAAGGGGCAGGTTCTAATGAAAAACTGTTTTTT.

This clone has only a few counts. The chain combines TRBV11-1 with TRBJ1-6; 7 positions agree with TRBD1. The CDR3 loop spans 15 amino acids. With V trimmed by 5 bases and J by 5 bases, 6 bases remained unmatched. Germline-derived CDR1 and CDR2 are SGHAT and FQDESV (reference sequence). This chain's CDR3 is CASSRQGIDNSPLHF. The CDR3 DNA sequence: TGTGCCAGCAGCCGACAGGGCATTGATAATTCACCCCTCCACTTT.

This clone ranks as large. The V call is TRBV7-9, the J call TRBJ1-4; possibly TRBD1 for D (5 bases). This CDR3 is 15 amino acids long. CDR1 is SEHNR, CDR2 FQNEAQ, per germline (reference sequence). V was cut by 4 bases and J by 7 bases, with 16 bases left in between. The CDR3 sequence is CASSSRASSAEKLFF. CDR3 bases: TGTGCCAGCAGCTCCAGGGCGAGTAGTGCTGAAAAACTGTTTTTT.

This clone showed up just a few times. The chain employs TRBV7-9 and TRBJ1-2; 7 nucleotides align to TRBD1. J lost 3 bases, V lost 5 bases, and 9 bases had no gene match. CDR3 length: 15 amino acids. Germline V gives CDR1 SEHNR, CDR2 FQNEAQ (reference sequence). The CDR3 DNA reads as TGTGCCAGCAGCAAGGGACAGAAGTCATACTATGGCTACACCTTC. Residues: CASSKGQKSYYGYTF.

The chain links TRBV6-1 to TRBJ2-1; perhaps TRBD2 as D (6 bases). The CDR3 is made up of 15 amino acids. V shed 0 bases and J shed 8 bases, with 14 bases lying between them. Germline V gene data show CDR1 as MNHNS and CDR2 as SASEGT. The CDR3 sequence is CASSEAHLAQDEQFF. As DNA, the CDR3 is TGTGCCAGCAGTGAAGCGCATCTAGCGCAGGATGAGCAGTTCTTC.

The V and J genes are TRBV6-4 and TRBJ2-1, with 7 bases lining up with TRBD1. The CDR3 length is 16 residues. Looked up from germline, CDR1 is MRHNA and CDR2 is SNTAGT. V was pared by 0 bases and J by 0 bases, with 2 bases of the junction left unmatched. CDR3 nucleotide sequence: TGTGCCAGCAGTGACTCTCCAGGGGGCTCCTACAATGAGCAGTTCTTC. Translation: CASSDSPGGSYNEQFF.

The chain has TRBV28 and TRBJ1-5; D gene uncertain. Germline CDR1 is MDHEN and CDR2 is SYDVKM. The CDR3 length is 18 residues. Trimming took 5 bases from V and 0 from J, leaving 20 bases between them. The CDR3 DNA reads TGTGCCAGCAGTAAATCTAAATTGGCAGAATATAGCAATCAGCCCCAGCATTTT. Translating it yields CASSKSKLAEYSNQPQHF.

This clone was observed a handful of times. The chain combines TRBV7-9 with TRBJ1-1; unclear D gene. V was trimmed by 4 bases and J by 1 base, leaving 16 bases between them. The length of the CDR3 is 16 residues. Germline loops: CDR1 SEHNR, CDR2 FQNEAQ (reference sequence). The CDR3 bases are TGTGCCAGCAGCTCCCTTACGAGGGTGGCGAACACTGAAGCTTTCTTT. The encoded protein is CASSSLTRVANTEAFF.

This sequence joins TRBV6-5 and TRBJ1-1, with a possible D match to TRBD1 (5 bases). The CDR3 totals 12 residues. The V gene's germline CDR1 is MNHEY and CDR2 SVGAGI. The V end lost 4 bases, the J end lost 7 bases, and 10 bases lay between the germline ends. For the CDR3, the DNA is TGTGCCAGCAGTTCCAGGAGGGGTGAAGCTTTCTTT. Encoded protein: CASSSRRGEAFF.

This sequence joins TRBV11-2 and TRBJ2-1; D unclear. Germline values: CDR1 SGHAT, CDR2 FQNNGV. The CDR3 has 14 amino acids. The ends were cut back, 1 base at V and 5 bases at J, with 9 bases in the middle. The CDR3 sequence: CASSLAISHNEQFF. For the CDR3, the DNA is TGTGCCAGCAGCTTAGCTATTAGTCACAATGAGCAGTTCTTC.

This rearrangement joins TRBV5-5 to TRBJ2-5, with unresolved D. The CDR3 extends over 13 amino acids. Germline V gene lookup returns CDR1 SGHKS and CDR2 YYEKEE (reference sequence). The ends were cut back, 6 bases at V and 0 bases at J, with 9 bases in the middle. In DNA form, the CDR3 reads TGTGCCAGCACTGACAACTACCAAGAGACCCAGTACTTC. Translation: CASTDNYQETQYF.

The V call is TRBV30, the J call TRBJ1-2; TRBD1 aligns across 11 bases. V shed 3 bases and J 3 bases; nucleotides not matched to a gene: 9. There are 16 residues in the CDR3. Germline CDR1 is GTSNPN and CDR2 is SVGIG (reference sequence). For the CDR3, the DNA is TGTGCCTGGAGGGACAGGGGGCGACGGGGACACTATGGCTACACCTTC. Amino acids: CAWRDRGRRGHYGYTF.

The chain uses TRBV7-9 and TRBJ2-7; possible D gene TRBD1, 6 bases. V lost 5 bases and J 2 bases, leaving 19 bases between the germline ends. The CDR3 totals 16 residues. Germline assignment: CDR1 SEHNR and CDR2 FQNEAQ (reference sequence). Here the CDR3 DNA reads TGTGCCAGCAGCCTCGTAATCGGGACACCGACCTACGAGCAGTACTTC. It specifies CASSLVIGTPTYEQYF.

This chain uses TRBV6-6 with TRBJ1-1; TRBD1 matches 11 bases. Germline assignment: CDR1 MNHNY and CDR2 SVGAGI (reference sequence). The trim removed 5 bases at V and 10 bases at J, leaving 6 bases unmatched. CDR3 size: 13 residues. The CDR3 protein is CASSTGQGVGAFF. For the CDR3, the DNA is TGTGCCAGCAGTACGGGACAGGGGGTGGGAGCTTTCTTT.

The rearrangement links TRBV11-3 to TRBJ2-1, with 7 bases fitting TRBD1. Germline CDR1 and CDR2: SGHNT and YENEEA. The CDR3 has 12 amino acids. The junction had 2 bases not matched to a gene; V was cut back by 4 bases and J by 8 bases. CDR3: CASSSTGYEQFF. CDR3 sequence (DNA): TGTGCCAGCAGCTCGACAGGGTATGAGCAGTTCTTC.

The chain combines TRBV15 with TRBJ2-6, with D perhaps TRBD2 (7 bases). CDR3 length: 17 amino acids. Germline CDR1 and CDR2: LNHNV and YYDKDF (reference sequence). Trimming pared 3 bases from V and 8 bases from J, leaving 20 bases between. CDR3 protein: CATSRGGAGGESNVLTF. CDR3 DNA: TGTGCCACCAGCAGGGGGGGGGCAGGCGGTGAGTCCAACGTCCTGACTTTC.

The chain combines TRBV11-2 with TRBJ2-1; the D is unclear. Trimming removed 1 base from V and 4 bases from J, with 8 bases in between. The CDR3 is 14 amino acids. Germline assignment: CDR1 SGHAT and CDR2 FQNNGV. The CDR3 loop is CASSLVRRYNEQFF. The CDR3 DNA reads as TGTGCCAGCAGCTTAGTTCGCAGATACAATGAGCAGTTCTTC.

The chain couples TRBV5-1 to TRBJ2-2, with D perhaps TRBD1 (6 bases). This CDR3 contains 13 residues. Per germline, CDR1 SGHRS and CDR2 YFSETQ. With 3 bases removed from V and 6 bases from J, the gap between germline ends came to 9 bases. The CDR3 sequence: CASSSQGSGELFF. The CDR3 DNA is TGCGCCAGCAGCTCACAGGGTTCCGGGGAGCTGTTTTTT.

V gene TRBV5-1 combines with J gene TRBJ1-4; the match to TRBD1 covers 7 bases. Per germline, CDR1 SGHRS and CDR2 YFSETQ. The CDR3 is 15 amino acids. The ends lost 4 bases at V and 4 bases at J; junction bases unmatched: 7. CDR3 sequence reads: CASSMTGPNNEKLFF. The DNA of the CDR3 is TGCGCCAGCAGCATGACAGGGCCGAATAATGAAAAACTGTTTTTT.

The rearrangement links TRBV4-1 to TRBJ1-1, with TRBD1 as a possible D gene (5 bases). The CDR3 runs 13 residues. CDR1 and CDR2 (germline): MGHRA, YSYEKL. The germline V and J ends were trimmed by 6 bases and 11 bases, with 19 bases remaining between them. CDR3 sequence (DNA): TGCGCCAGCAGACAAATAGGGGAGTGGAAGGCTTTCTTT. Its protein product is CASRQIGEWKAFF.

This chain uses TRBV7-9 with TRBJ1-1, with a tentative D call TRBD1 (6 bases). The CDR3 covers 14 residues. V was pared by 5 bases and J by 1 base, with 11 bases between. The germline V gene has CDR1 SEHNR and CDR2 FQNEAQ (reference sequence). The CDR3 sequence: CASSPKTGNTEAFF. The CDR3 bases are TGTGCCAGCAGCCCAAAGACAGGGAACACTGAAGCTTTCTTT.

This clone has a single count. This sequence joins TRBV5-1 and TRBJ2-1; the D gene is possibly TRBD2 (5 bases). Trimming pared 4 bases from V and 0 bases from J, leaving 14 bases between. CDR1 and CDR2 from the germline V gene are SGHRS and YFSETQ. The CDR3 consists of 16 residues. CDR3 in DNA: TGCGCCAGCAGCCCCCGGGCTGGGAGCTCCTACAATGAGCAGTTCTTC. Amino acids: CASSPRAGSSYNEQFF.

Details on this clone: The same CDR3 is also encoded by other DNA sequences in this sample. The chain recombines TRBV28 with TRBJ2-3; D unclear. The V gene lost 3 bases and the J gene lost 1 base, with 8 bases spanning the gap. This CDR3 has 14 residues. Germline loops: CDR1 MDHEN, CDR2 SYDVKM. This chain's CDR3 is CASSFVAGTDTQYF. For the CDR3, the DNA is TGTGCCAGCAGTTTTGTCGCAGGCACAGATACGCAGTATTTT.

The V gene is TRBV4-1, the J gene TRBJ2-1; D remains unclear. This CDR3 contains 16 residues. Germline lookup yields CDR1 MGHRA and CDR2 YSYEKL. The V and J ends lost 2 bases and 5 bases respectively, with 16 bases between them. The CDR3 DNA reads TGCGCCAGCAGCCAAAGATCGAGCACCTTACACAATGAGCAGTTCTTC. The encoded protein is CASSQRSSTLHNEQFF.

This clone has only a few counts. The chain recombines TRBV2 with TRBJ2-1; D is uncertain. V was shortened by 7 bases and J by 4 bases, with 20 bases between the two germline ends. This CDR3 has 16 residues. Germline V lookup: CDR1 SNHLY, CDR2 FYNNEI. CDR3 residues: CASMDGVSLDYNEQFF. Written as DNA, the CDR3 is TGTGCCAGCATGGACGGAGTGAGCCTCGATTACAATGAGCAGTTCTTC.